Listed below are T cell receptor beta chains from one sample, sequenced in a study of vaccination and CD4 T cells after COVID-19. TCRdb called the PCR reads again in MiXCR, with one record for every CDR3 protein. The data show roughly 20,000 distinct CDR3 sequences, roughly 40% seen once. For these receptors, no antigen is known. The source material was CD4+ T cells from blood, cultured in vitro, sampled after SARS-CoV-2 vaccination. These receptors all come from a human donor who had recovered from COVID-19. The CDR3 runs from the conserved cysteine through the conserved F or W.

CDR3 protein	J gene	V gene
CASGDISNYGYTF	TRBJ1-2	TRBV10-2
CSAVSGVETQYF	TRBJ2-5	TRBV20-1
CASMGGYEQYF	TRBJ2-7	TRBV6-1
CASSSMDTFNQPQHF	TRBJ1-5	TRBV7-8
CASRRNVGSGIANEQFF	TRBJ2-1	TRBV6-2/TRBV6-3
CASSNRGGNTGELFF	TRBJ2-2	TRBV7-8
CASSSRQGDSEAFF	TRBJ1-1	TRBV11-3
CAGRGLDTDTQYF	TRBJ2-3	TRBV7-9
CASRSASYNEQFF	TRBJ2-1	TRBV7-2
CAWSVTGIGYTF	TRBJ1-2	TRBV30
CATSDPSLTGGETQYF	TRBJ2-5	TRBV24-1
CATSDSYPSGSNTGELFF	TRBJ2-2	TRBV24-1
CASGIRRGLGGYTF	TRBJ1-2	TRBV19
CASSYSRGELFF	TRBJ2-2	TRBV6-5
CASSLRPGGLAGGREQFF	TRBJ2-1	TRBV9
CASSLVPGMGAETQYF	TRBJ2-5	TRBV11-1
CSAKAWGPGNQPQHF	TRBJ1-5	TRBV20-1
CASSDRQGNEKLFF	TRBJ1-4	TRBV6-1
CASSQAGTGELFF	TRBJ2-2	TRBV4-2
CASSYRGFHNSPLHF	TRBJ1-6	TRBV6-5
CASSRRRESEPQHF	TRBJ1-5	TRBV19
CASSLTQGARETQYF	TRBJ2-5	TRBV7-3
CASTHSDLANYGYTF	TRBJ1-2	TRBV5-4
CASRSTGWNTGELFF	TRBJ2-2	TRBV6-1
CASSLGVYRDTQYF	TRBJ2-3	TRBV7-2
CASSISRGGTEAFF	TRBJ1-1	TRBV12-3/TRBV12-4
CASSLLLSSAAYNEQFF	TRBJ2-1	TRBV7-8
CASTTAAVEETQYF	TRBJ2-5	TRBV5-6
CASSLGGPIDEQYF	TRBJ2-7	TRBV5-4
CASRGQGSYGYTF	TRBJ1-2	TRBV4-2
CASSESPREYGYTF	TRBJ1-2	TRBV10-2
CASSLPRVGGPNTEAFF	TRBJ1-1	TRBV7-9
CASSRSGPGREETQYF	TRBJ2-5	TRBV11-3
CAWGTAGANVLTF	TRBJ2-6	TRBV30
CSSGGLAGSVDTQYF	TRBJ2-3	TRBV29-1
CASSEQWGQGEYGYTF	TRBJ1-2	TRBV6-1
CSANDRGGDTQYF	TRBJ2-3	TRBV20-1
CASSGLAPYNEQFF	TRBJ2-1	TRBV10-1
CASRPQATQPQHF	TRBJ1-5	TRBV6-1
CASRPRAGYGYTF	TRBJ1-2	TRBV6-1
CASSLRGVSEQFF	TRBJ2-1	TRBV7-2
CASALRTLNTEAFF	TRBJ1-1	TRBV6-1